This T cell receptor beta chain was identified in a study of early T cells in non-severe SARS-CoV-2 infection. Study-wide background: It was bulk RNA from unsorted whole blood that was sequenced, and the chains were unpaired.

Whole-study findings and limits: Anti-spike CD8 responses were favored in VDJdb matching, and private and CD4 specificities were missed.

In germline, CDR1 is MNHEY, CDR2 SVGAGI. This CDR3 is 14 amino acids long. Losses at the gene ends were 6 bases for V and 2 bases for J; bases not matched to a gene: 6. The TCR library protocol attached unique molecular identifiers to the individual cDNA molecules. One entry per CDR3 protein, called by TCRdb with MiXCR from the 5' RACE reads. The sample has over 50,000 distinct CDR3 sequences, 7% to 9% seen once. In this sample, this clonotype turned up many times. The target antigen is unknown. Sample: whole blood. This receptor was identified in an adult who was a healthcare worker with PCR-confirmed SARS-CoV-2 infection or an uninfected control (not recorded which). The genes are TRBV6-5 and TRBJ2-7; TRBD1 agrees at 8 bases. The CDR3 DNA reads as TGTGCCAGCAGGAACCCGGGACAGGCCTACGAGCAGTACTTC. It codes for CASRNPGQAYEQYF.